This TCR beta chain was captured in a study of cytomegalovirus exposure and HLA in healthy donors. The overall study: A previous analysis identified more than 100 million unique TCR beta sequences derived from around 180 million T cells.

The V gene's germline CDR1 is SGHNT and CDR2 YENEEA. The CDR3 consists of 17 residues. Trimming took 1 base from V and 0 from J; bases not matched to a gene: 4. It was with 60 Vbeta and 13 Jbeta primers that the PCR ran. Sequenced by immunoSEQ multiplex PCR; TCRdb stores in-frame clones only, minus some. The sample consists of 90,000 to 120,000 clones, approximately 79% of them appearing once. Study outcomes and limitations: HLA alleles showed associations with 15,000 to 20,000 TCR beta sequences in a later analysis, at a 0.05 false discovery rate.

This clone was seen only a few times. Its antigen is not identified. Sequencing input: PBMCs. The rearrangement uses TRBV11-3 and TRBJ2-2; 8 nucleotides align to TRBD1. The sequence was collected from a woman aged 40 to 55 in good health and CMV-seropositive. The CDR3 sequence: CASSLGTGPSNTGELFF. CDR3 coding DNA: TGTGCCAGCAGCTTAGGGACAGGGCCCTCGAACACCGGGGAGCTGTTTTTT.